The T cell receptor (beta chain) under discussion was sequenced for a study of cytomegalovirus exposure and HLA in healthy donors. Overall study results and limits: TCR beta V- and J-gene trimming, according to a later analysis, was linked to a missense DCLRE1C variant. It was 150 or so TCR beta chains that were listed as cytomegalovirus-associated.

The CDR3 contains 14 residues. Germline lookup yields CDR1 MNHEY and CDR2 SVGAGI. The ends lost 6 bases at V and 6 bases at J; junction bases unmatched: 8. PCR used 60 Vbeta primers and 13 Jbeta primers. Sequenced by immunoSEQ multiplex PCR; TCRdb stores in-frame clones only, minus some. Among approximately 130,000 clones listed, around four fifths were seen once. This clone was detected only a few times. As yet, its antigen is unknown. The TCR sequence derives from a boy aged 5-17 years in good health and CMV-seronegative. The V call is TRBV6-5, the J call TRBJ1-1, with TRBD1 matching 9 bases. The sample comprised PBMCs. CDR3 region: CASSPRTGVPEAFF. The CDR3 region has the DNA TGTGCCAGCAGCCCCCGGACAGGGGTACCTGAAGCTTTCTTT.